This T cell receptor (beta chain) was found in a study of shared clonotypes between healthy human individuals. Findings of the study overall: Naive CD4 clonotypes overlapped across several donors at 4.5% to 5.5%.

Authors' analysis steps: In the immunoSEQ data, sequences were junction-only and lacked quality scores, so filtering differed. Clones were read by immunoSEQ multiplex PCR, and TCRdb kept only the in-frame ones, dropping some. V and J calls plus clone size are reproduced from that table; the DNA served to infer D and trimming. The sample carries 700,000 or so clones, 60% to 80% recorded once. About this clone itself: Its specificity is unknown.

Germline V gene lookup returns CDR1 SGHAT and CDR2 FQNNGV. The CDR3 is made up of 13 amino acids. V dropped 6 bases and J dropped 5 bases, with 11 bases sitting between them. The receptor was derived from a woman in her twenties or thirties in good health. The gene calls are TRBV11-2 and TRBJ2-1; tentatively, D is TRBD2 (5 bases). What was sequenced was memory CD4+ T cells sorted from blood. Subset of the sample: CD45RA-negative fraction. CDR3 region: CASRAGLNNEQFF. CDR3 in DNA: TGTGCCAGCAGAGCAGGACTCAACAATGAGCAGTTCTTC. Full variable domain (missing parts from reference TRBV11-2 and TRBJ2-1): EAGVAQSPRYKIIEKRQSVAFWCNPISGHATLYWYQQILGQGPKLLIQFQNNGVVDDSQLPKDRFSAERLKGVDSTLKIQPAKLEDSAVYLCASRAGLNNEQFFGPGTRLTVL.